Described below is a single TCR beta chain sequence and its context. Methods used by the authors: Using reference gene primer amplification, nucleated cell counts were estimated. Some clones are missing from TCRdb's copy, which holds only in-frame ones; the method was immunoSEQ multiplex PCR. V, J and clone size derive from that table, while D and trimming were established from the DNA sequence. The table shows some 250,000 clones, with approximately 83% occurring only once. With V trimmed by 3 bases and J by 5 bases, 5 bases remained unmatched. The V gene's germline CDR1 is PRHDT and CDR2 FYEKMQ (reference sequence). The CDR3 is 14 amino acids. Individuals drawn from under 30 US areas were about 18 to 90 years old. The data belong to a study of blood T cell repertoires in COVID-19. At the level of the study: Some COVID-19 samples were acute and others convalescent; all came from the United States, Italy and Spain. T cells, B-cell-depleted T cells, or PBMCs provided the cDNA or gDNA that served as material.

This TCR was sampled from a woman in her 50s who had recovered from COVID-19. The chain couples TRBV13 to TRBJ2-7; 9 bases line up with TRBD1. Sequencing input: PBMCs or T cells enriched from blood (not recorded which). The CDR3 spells CASSFRTGADEQYF. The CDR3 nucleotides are TGTGCCAGCAGCTTTCGGACAGGGGCCGACGAGCAGTACTTC.